The 5 T cell receptor beta chains listed next were all sequenced from one sample in a study of control samples from healthy donors and cancer patients. Some clones are missing from TCRdb's copy, which holds only in-frame ones; the method was immunoSEQ multiplex PCR. In the table there are about 130,000 clones, 75% to 95% of which are singletons. The specimen was blood. The receptors were gathered from a man between 18 and 29 years old in good health.

The chain joins TRBV5-6 to TRBJ2-3; 7 positions match TRBD1. The CDR3 extends over 16 amino acids. The V gene end was trimmed by 4 bases and the J gene end by 5 bases; junction bases not matched to a gene: 13. Germline V gene lookup returns CDR1 SGHDT and CDR2 YYEEEE. The CDR3 is CASSGLTGAAGDTQYF. CDR3 DNA sequence: TGTGCCAGCAGCGGACTTACAGGGGCGGCGGGAGATACGCAGTATTTT.

The V gene is TRBV11-3, the J gene TRBJ2-3, with 9 bases that match TRBD2. The germline V gene has CDR1 SGHNT and CDR2 YENEEA. This CDR3 contains 18 residues. V was pared by 5 bases and J by 0 bases, with 12 bases of the junction left unmatched. The chain's CDR3 is CASSGPSGAVTSTDTQYF. The CDR3 DNA follows: TGTGCCAGCAGCGGACCTAGCGGGGCCGTCACTAGCACAGATACGCAGTATTTT.

This rearrangement joins TRBV4-1 to TRBJ2-1; D gene unclear. Between the trimmed V and J ends, which lost 4 bases and 7 bases, there was a span of 23 bases. The CDR3 runs to 17 residues. Germline assignment: CDR1 MGHRA and CDR2 YSYEKL. DNA of the CDR3: TGCGCCAGCAGCCTCACACCACGCGCTGGAGCCAAGAATGAGCAGTTCTTC. Residues: CASSLTPRAGAKNEQFF.

J is TRBJ1-2 and V is TRBV28; D is perhaps TRBD1 (5 bases). V gave up 3 bases and J gave up 4 bases, with 15 bases separating them. The germline V gene encodes CDR1 MDHEN and CDR2 SYDVKM. The CDR3 runs 15 residues. Written as DNA, the CDR3 is TGTGCCAGCAGTTTCTCCCGGGGGACGGCCTATGGCTACACCTTC. Translating gives CASSFSRGTAYGYTF.

The V and J genes are TRBV10-3 and TRBJ2-1; 10 nucleotides agree with TRBD1. V shed 5 bases and J 5 bases; nucleotides not matched to a gene: 3. CDR1 is ENHRY and CDR2 is SYGVKD in the germline V gene. The CDR3 totals 14 residues. The CDR3 DNA is TGTGCCATCAGTAGGGACAGGGGCGACAATGAGCAGTTCTTC. Protein sequence: CAISRDRGDNEQFF.